This T cell receptor (beta chain) is drawn from a study of blood T cell repertoires in COVID-19. Germline loops: CDR1 MNHNY, CDR2 SVGAGI (reference sequence). Trimming cost V 5 bases and J 10 bases, with 10 bases left between them. The CDR3 covers 11 residues. Original data processing: Amplification with reference gene primers provided the estimates of nucleated cell counts. TCRdb's table, derived via immunoSEQ multiplex PCR, lists solely in-frame clones and lacks some. V, J and clone size are those of that table, while D and trimming were read from the DNA. The table records roughly 120,000 clones, 82% of them present only once.

The chain has TRBV6-6 and TRBJ2-3, with no clear D. Sequences were obtained from peripheral blood. The receptor was isolated from a human donor in a cohort sampled during active COVID-19. CDR3 in amino acids: CASSPGEAQYF. The DNA of the CDR3 is TGTGCCAGCAGTCCCGGTGAGGCGCAGTATTTT.